The 19 T cell receptor beta chains listed next were all sequenced from one sample in a study of blood T cell repertoires in COVID-19. The method was immunoSEQ multiplex PCR; TCRdb's version includes in-frame clones alone and lacks a portion of them. The sample consists of 150,000 to 200,000 clones, about 85% of them appearing once. Sequencing was performed on peripheral blood. These receptors were collected from a woman aged 45-59 years with COVID-19, enrolled during active disease.

The genes are TRBV5-8 and TRBJ2-5, with 14 bases fitting TRBD2. The CDR3 loop spans 17 amino acids. In germline, CDR1 is SGHTS, CDR2 YDEGEE. V was pared by 5 bases and J by 4 bases, with 10 bases of the junction left unmatched. CDR3 sequence reads: CASSRGLAGGERETQYF. Written as DNA, the CDR3 is TGTGCCAGCAGTCGAGGACTAGCGGGGGGAGAGAGAGAGACCCAGTACTTC. Filled out from reference TRBV5-8 and TRBJ2-5, the complete variable domain reads EAGVTQSPTHLIKTRGQQATLRCSPISGHTSVYWYQQALGLGLQFLLWYDEGEERNRGNFPPRFSGRQFPNYSSELNVNALELEDSALYLCASSRGLAGGERETQYFGPGTRLLVL.

The V gene is TRBV6-5, the J gene TRBJ2-1, with a tentative D call TRBD1 (6 bases). Germline V gene sequence: CDR1 MNHEY, CDR2 SVGAGI. The CDR3 sequence is 13 residues long. Trimming left V 2 bases short and J 8 bases short, with 10 bases between. This chain's CDR3 is CASSYRGFDEQFF. The CDR3 DNA is TGTGCCAGCAGTTACAGGGGGTTCGATGAGCAGTTCTTC.

The gene calls are TRBV2 and TRBJ1-2, with D possibly being TRBD1 (6 bases). Trimming cost V 1 base and J 2 bases, with 8 bases left between them. The CDR3 totals 14 residues. Germline CDR1 and CDR2: SNHLY and FYNNEI. CDR3 residues: CASSEGTANYGYTF. The DNA for the CDR3 is TGTGCCAGCAGTGAAGGGACAGCCAACTATGGCTACACCTTC.

V is TRBV10-2 and J is TRBJ2-3; TRBD2 aligns across 11 bases. Germline V gene data show CDR1 as WSHSY and CDR2 as SAAADI. V gave up 8 bases and J gave up 0 bases; unmatched junction bases: 1. The CDR3 consists of 14 residues. The CDR3 spells CASGTSGSTDTQYF. DNA for the CDR3: TGCGCCAGCGGGACTAGCGGTAGCACAGATACGCAGTATTTT.

In this sample, this clone turned up a few times. The chain employs TRBV7-9 and TRBJ1-1, with 9 positions matching TRBD1. The CDR3 is made up of 15 amino acids. Germline assignment: CDR1 SEHNR and CDR2 FQNEAQ (reference sequence). V shed 5 bases, J shed 7 bases, and the junction held 11 bases outside the gene matches. For the CDR3, the DNA is TGTGCCAGCAGCCTGGGGACAGGGACCTCCTATGAAGCTTTCTTT. Its protein product is CASSLGTGTSYEAFF.

This sequence joins TRBV4-1 and TRBJ2-2, with TRBD1 identical over 7 bases. The germline gives CDR1 MGHRA, CDR2 YSYEKL. V dropped 8 bases and J dropped 0; count of bases not matched to a gene: 3. The CDR3 runs 14 residues. CDR3 nucleotides: TGCGCCAGCTCCGGGACAGCGAACACCGGGGAGCTGTTTTTT. It is translated as CASSGTANTGELFF.

The genes are TRBV18 and TRBJ2-5; weak D call: TRBD2 (7 bases). Germline V gene data show CDR1 as KGHSH and CDR2 as LQKENI. Trimming took off 3 bases at V and 5 bases at J, with 10 bases between the two ends. The CDR3 sequence is 13 residues long. CDR3 nucleotide sequence: TGTGCCAGCTCACCGGGGGGGCAGGAGACCCAGTACTTC. Its protein product is CASSPGGQETQYF.

The chain has TRBV5-6 and TRBJ2-7; 9 bases fit TRBD1. With 1 base clipped from V and 9 bases from J, the junction kept 8 bases outside the gene matches. This CDR3 contains 14 residues. Germline CDR1 and CDR2: SGHDT and YYEEEE. DNA of the CDR3: TGTGCCAGCAGCTTGACAGGGGGCGAGCAGGGGCAGTACTTC. This encodes CASSLTGGEQGQYF.

This clone has only a few counts. The J gene is TRBJ1-1, the V gene TRBV19, with 9 bases lining up with TRBD1. This CDR3 has 17 amino acids. Germline CDR1 and CDR2: LNHDA and SQIVND (reference sequence). V lost 5 bases, J lost 0 bases, and 10 bases stayed unmatched. As DNA, the CDR3 is TGTGCCAGTAGTGGGGGGACAGGGATGCCCATGAACACTGAAGCTTTCTTT. Protein product: CASSGGTGMPMNTEAFF.

The chain uses TRBV5-1 and TRBJ2-1, with 14 nucleotides matching TRBD2. Germline V gene data show CDR1 as SGHRS and CDR2 as YFSETQ. V shed 4 bases, J shed 9 bases, and the junction held 6 bases outside the gene matches. The CDR3 has 15 residues. CDR3 residues: CASSPGTSGGGEQFF. The DNA for the CDR3 is TGCGCCAGCAGCCCGGGGACTAGCGGGGGTGGTGAGCAGTTCTTC.

This chain uses TRBV2 with TRBJ1-2; 10 bases map to TRBD1. The germline CDR1 and CDR2 sequences are SNHLY and FYNNEI. The CDR3 length is 12 residues. V shed 9 bases, J shed 7 bases, and the junction held 5 bases outside the gene matches. CDR3: CASTGQGFGYTF. The DNA of the CDR3 is TGTGCCAGTACGGGACAGGGGTTTGGCTACACCTTC. Supplemented by reference TRBV2 and TRBJ1-2, the full variable domain reads EPEVTQTPSHQVTQMGQEVILRCVPISNHLYFYWYRQILGQKVEFLVSFYNNEISEKSEIFDDQFSVERPDGSNFTLKIRSTKLEDSAMYFCASTGQGFGYTFGSGTRLTVV.

The chain combines TRBV19 with TRBJ1-5; 9 bases line up with TRBD1. J gave up 0 bases and V 8 bases, and 5 bases lay outside the gene matches. The CDR3 spans 15 residues. Germline-derived CDR1 and CDR2 are LNHDA and SQIVND (reference sequence). The CDR3 DNA sequence: TGTGCCAGTCGTTCACAGGGGGCTAGCAATCAGCCCCAGCATTTT. As protein: CASRSQGASNQPQHF. The variable domain in full, completed from reference TRBV19 and TRBJ1-5, reads DGGITQSPKYLFRKEGQNVTLSCEQNLNHDAMYWYRQDPGQGLRLIYYSQIVNDFQKGDIAEGYSVSREKKESFPLTVTSAQKNPTAFYLCASRSQGASNQPQHFGDGTRLSIL.

The chain uses TRBV14 and TRBJ2-2, with TRBD1 identical over 10 bases. Trimming at V came to 4 bases and at J to 0 bases, leaving 2 bases not matched to a gene. Germline V gives CDR1 SGHDN, CDR2 FVKESK. This CDR3 region has 16 residues. CDR3 bases: TGTGCCAGCAGCCGGACAGGGGGAACGAACACCGGGGAGCTGTTTTTT. Translating gives CASSRTGGTNTGELFF.

The chain employs TRBV7-2 and TRBJ2-1; 8 nucleotides match TRBD1. The CDR3 consists of 15 residues. Germline V gives CDR1 SGHTA, CDR2 FQGNSA. V dropped 3 bases and J dropped 8; count of bases not matched to a gene: 9. CDR3 nucleotides: TGTGCCAGCAGCTTTCCAGGGGGCGGTAGGTATGAGCAGTTCTTC. Translated, it gives CASSFPGGGRYEQFF. Full variable domain (missing parts from reference TRBV7-2 and TRBJ2-1): GAGVSQSPSNKVTEKGKDVELRCDPISGHTALYWYRQSLGQGLEFLIYFQGNSAPDKSGLPSDRFSAERTGGSVSTLTIQRTQQEDSAVYLCASSFPGGGRYEQFFGPGTRLTVL.

The V and J genes are TRBV7-2 and TRBJ2-2; D uncertain. This CDR3 has 13 residues. Between the trimmed V and J ends, which lost 5 bases and 3 bases, there was a span of 7 bases. CDR1 and CDR2 (germline): SGHTA, FQGNSA. CDR3 sequence (DNA): TGTGCCAGCAGCCATCCGGACACCGGGGAGCTGTTTTTT. Translation: CASSHPDTGELFF.

There are a few counts of this clone. The rearrangement uses TRBV10-3 and TRBJ2-7; a possible D gene is TRBD1 (6 bases). Trimming removed 10 bases at V and 0 bases at J, with 13 bases between. In germline, CDR1 is ENHRY, CDR2 SYGVKD. The CDR3 length is 13 residues. The CDR3: CATRRDNSYEQYF. In DNA form, the CDR3 reads TGTGCCACCCGCCGGGACAACTCCTACGAGCAGTACTTC.

V gene TRBV24-1 combines with J gene TRBJ2-7; a possible D gene is TRBD2 (5 bases). CDR1 and CDR2 from the germline V gene are KGHDR and SFDVKD. CDR3 length equals 12 residues. The V and J ends lost 5 bases and 3 bases respectively, with 7 bases between them. The CDR3 nucleotides read TGTGCCACCAGTGGTCGGGGCTACGAGCAGTACTTC. Amino acids: CATSGRGYEQYF.

The chain employs TRBV19 and TRBJ1-1, with no clear D. The CDR3 is 13 residues long. Germline V gives CDR1 LNHDA, CDR2 SQIVND (reference sequence). The V end lost 2 bases, the J end lost 0 bases, and 4 bases lay between the germline ends. The CDR3 is CASSIQMNTEAFF. In DNA, the CDR3 is TGTGCCAGTAGTATACAAATGAACACTGAAGCTTTCTTT.

The V call is TRBV11-3, the J call TRBJ2-2; a possible D gene is TRBD2 (6 bases). The CDR3 is 14 amino acids. CDR1 SGHNT and CDR2 YENEEA come from the germline V gene. The V gene lost 4 bases and the J gene lost 8 bases, with 14 bases spanning the gap. CDR3 protein: CASSSRSLAGELFF. The DNA of the CDR3 is TGTGCCAGCAGCTCCAGGTCCCTAGCGGGGGAGCTGTTTTTT.